This T cell receptor beta chain was sequenced in a study of T cells in Graves' hyperthyroidism and ophthalmopathy. Researchers amplified the TCR beta CDR3 regions from RNA transcripts. Researchers ran a first-round RT-PCR on the TCR CDR3 using the HTBI primer set. TCRdb re-derived calls from the multiplex PCR reads in MiXCR, one entry per CDR3 protein. Of approximately 420,000 distinct CDR3 sequences detected, around 13% appear once; the ten largest clones hold 5.3%. CDR3 length: 16 residues. V lost 4 bases and J lost 9; bases outside the gene matches: 12. Germline lookup yields CDR1 SEHNR and CDR2 FQNEAQ (reference sequence). This clonotype was counted at least ten times. Hyperthyroidism, newly diagnosed and lasting under 2 months, affected patients aged 18 to 65. The study based diagnoses on clinical symptoms, serum thyroxine and TRAb, thyroid ultrasound and orbital computed tomography.

This chain connects TRBV7-9 to TRBJ2-1; 10 positions agree with TRBD2. The source of this sequence is a woman younger than 30 with Graves' hyperthyroidism. Sequencing was carried out using blood. The CDR3 DNA sequence: TGTGCCAGCAGCTCCCCTAGCGGGGGCGGGGATCGTGAGCAGTTCTTC. This sequence encodes CASSSPSGGGDREQFF.